This TCR beta chain was recovered during a study of cytomegalovirus exposure and HLA in healthy donors. Comment on this clone: Its target is not known.

In the PCR, 60 Vbeta and 13 Jbeta primers were used. Libraries were prepared by immunoSEQ multiplex PCR; TCRdb keeps only in-frame clonotypes and omits some of them. The sample consists of roughly 130,000 clones, 80% of them appearing once. The study, taken as a whole, reports: An analysis done earlier found most TCR beta V segments productive about 87% or about 30% of the time. The records held CMV serostatus as the only immune exposure information. A missense DCLRE1C variant was associated with V- and J-gene trimming of TCR beta chains in a later analysis, and an independent cohort replicated the association.

This sequence originates from a man aged 35 to 55 in good health and CMV-seronegative. Source material: PBMCs.

CDR3 loop: CAWSVNFPATGELFF. Here the CDR3 DNA reads TGTGCCTGGAGTGTAAACTTTCCCGCCACCGGGGAGCTGTTTTTT. The chain uses TRBV30 and TRBJ2-2; no clear D gene. Germline V lookup: CDR1 GTSNPN, CDR2 SVGIG (reference sequence). V was shortened by 0 bases and J by 4 bases, with 12 bases between the two germline ends. The length of the CDR3 is 15 residues.